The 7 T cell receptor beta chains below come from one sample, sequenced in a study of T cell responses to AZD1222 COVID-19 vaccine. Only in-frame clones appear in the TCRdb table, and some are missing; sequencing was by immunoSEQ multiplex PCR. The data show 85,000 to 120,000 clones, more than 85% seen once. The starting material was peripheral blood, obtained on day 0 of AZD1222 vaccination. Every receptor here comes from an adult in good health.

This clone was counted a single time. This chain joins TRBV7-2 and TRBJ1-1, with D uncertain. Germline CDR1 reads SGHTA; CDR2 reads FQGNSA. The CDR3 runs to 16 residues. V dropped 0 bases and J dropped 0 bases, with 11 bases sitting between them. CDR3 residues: CASSLASTSLNTEAFF. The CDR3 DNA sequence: TGTGCCAGCAGCTTAGCTTCTACGTCGCTGAACACTGAAGCTTTCTTT.

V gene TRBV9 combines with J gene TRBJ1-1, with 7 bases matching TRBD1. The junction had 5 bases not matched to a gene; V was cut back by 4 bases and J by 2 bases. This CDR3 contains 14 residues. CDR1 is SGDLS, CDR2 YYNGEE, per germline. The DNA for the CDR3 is TGTGCCAGCAGCATCCGGGACAGCAACACTGAAGCTTTCTTT. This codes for CASSIRDSNTEAFF.

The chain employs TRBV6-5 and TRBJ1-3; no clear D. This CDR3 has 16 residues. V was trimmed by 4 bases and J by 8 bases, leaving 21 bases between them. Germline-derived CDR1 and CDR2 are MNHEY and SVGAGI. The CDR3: CASSSTLPSSGDTIYF. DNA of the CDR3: TGTGCCAGCAGTTCGACACTCCCGAGTTCTGGGGACACCATATATTTT.

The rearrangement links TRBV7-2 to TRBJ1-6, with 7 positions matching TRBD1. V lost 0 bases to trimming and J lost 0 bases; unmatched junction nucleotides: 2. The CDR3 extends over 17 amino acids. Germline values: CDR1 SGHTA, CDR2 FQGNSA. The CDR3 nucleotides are TGTGCCAGCAGCTTAGCGGGACAGAGCTCCTATAATTCACCCCTCCACTTT. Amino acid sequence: CASSLAGQSSYNSPLHF.

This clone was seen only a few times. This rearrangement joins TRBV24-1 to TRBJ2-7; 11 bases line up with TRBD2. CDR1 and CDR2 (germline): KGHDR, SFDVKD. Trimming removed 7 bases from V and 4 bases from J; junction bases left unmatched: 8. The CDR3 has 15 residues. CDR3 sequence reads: CATSDGTSGGYEQYF. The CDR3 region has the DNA TGTGCCACCAGCGACGGGACTAGCGGAGGGTACGAGCAGTACTTC.

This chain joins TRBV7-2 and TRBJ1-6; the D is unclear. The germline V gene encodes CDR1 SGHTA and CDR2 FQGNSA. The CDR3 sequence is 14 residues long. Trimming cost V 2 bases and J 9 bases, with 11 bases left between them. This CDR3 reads CASSLRGEGSPLHF. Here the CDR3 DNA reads TGTGCCAGCAGCTTACGGGGTGAAGGTTCACCCCTCCACTTT. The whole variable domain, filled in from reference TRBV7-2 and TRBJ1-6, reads GAGVSQSPSNKVTEKGKDVELRCDPISGHTALYWYRQSLGQGLEFLIYFQGNSAPDKSGLPSDRFSAERTGGSVSTLTIQRTQQEDSAVYLCASSLRGEGSPLHFGNGTRLTVT.

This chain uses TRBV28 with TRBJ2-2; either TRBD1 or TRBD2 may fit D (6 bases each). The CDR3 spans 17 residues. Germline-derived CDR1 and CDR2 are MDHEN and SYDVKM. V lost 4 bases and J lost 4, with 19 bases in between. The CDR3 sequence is CASSSLIRGRGTGELFF. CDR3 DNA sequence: TGTGCCAGCAGTTCCCTCATACGGGGGCGCGGCACCGGGGAGCTGTTTTTT.